The rows below give T cell receptor beta chains drawn from one sample of a study of blood T cell repertoires in COVID-19. The repertoire was sequenced with immunoSEQ multiplex PCR; TCRdb's copy has only in-frame clones and lacks some. The repertoire holds hundreds of thousands of clones, with nearly 90% as singletons. The specimen was peripheral blood. The receptors here all came from a man aged 18 to 29 with active or convalescent COVID-19. Each CDR3 is given with its conserved first and last residue. The D gene is left open where the match is weak. The size entry is marked missing in some rows and otherwise reads once, few, many or a size class.

J: TRBJ2-3; length: 12; size: -; V: TRBV28; D: -; DNA: TGTGCCAGCAGTCCCCGACTAAATACGCAGTATTTT; CDR3: CASSPRLNTQYF
J: TRBJ1-6; length: 16; size: -; V: TRBV10-3; D: TRBD1; DNA: TGTGCCATCAGTGGAGACCGGGACAGGGGAAATTCACCCCTCCACTTT; CDR3: CAISGDRDRGNSPLHF
J: TRBJ2-5; length: 14; size: -; V: TRBV7-2; D: -; DNA: TGTGCCAGCAGCTTAGTGATAGCCCAAGAGACCCAGTACTTC; CDR3: CASSLVIAQETQYF
J: TRBJ2-7; length: 13; size: -; V: TRBV9; D: TRBD1; DNA: TGTGCCAGCAGCAATGGACAGGGGGACGAGCAGTACTTC; CDR3: CASSNGQGDEQYF
J: TRBJ1-2; length: 14; size: -; V: TRBV28; D: -; DNA: TGTGCCAGCAGTTTCTCCACAGGGCCCTATGGCTACACCTTC; CDR3: CASSFSTGPYGYTF
J: TRBJ1-2; length: 16; size: -; V: TRBV25-1; D: -; DNA: TGTGCCAGCAGTGAATTCACAGGGAAGGACGGCTATGGCTACACCTTC; CDR3: CASSEFTGKDGYGYTF
J: TRBJ2-7; length: 13; size: -; V: TRBV12-3/TRBV12-4; D: TRBD2; DNA: TGTGCCAGCAGATCAGCGGGGGTGGGAGAGCAGTACTTC; CDR3: CASRSAGVGEQYF
J: TRBJ2-1; length: 18; size: -; V: TRBV5-5; D: TRBD2; DNA: TGTGCCAGCAGCCTCCCCCGCGGGGGACTAGCGGTAGCGGGTGAGCAGTTCTTC; CDR3: CASSLPRGGLAVAGEQFF
J: TRBJ1-1; length: 13; size: -; V: TRBV10-3; D: -; DNA: TGTGCCATCAGTGCGCGGGGGAACACTGAAGCTTTCTTT; CDR3: CAISARGNTEAFF
J: TRBJ1-6; length: 13; size: once; V: TRBV5-4; D: -; DNA: TGTGCCAGCAGCCCCGACAGAAATTCACCCCTCCACTTT; CDR3: CASSPDRNSPLHF
J: TRBJ1-2; length: 15; size: -; V: TRBV19; D: TRBD1; DNA: TGTGCCAGTACCACCTATGGGACAGCTAACTATGGCTACACCTTC; CDR3: CASTTYGTANYGYTF
J: TRBJ1-5; length: 17; size: -; V: TRBV5-6; D: TRBD1; DNA: TGTGCCAGCAGCTTGGGGCGACAGGGACCGACCTATCAGCCCCAGCATTTT; CDR3: CASSLGRQGPTYQPQHF
J: TRBJ1-1; length: 14; size: -; V: TRBV13; D: -; DNA: TGTGCCAGCAGCCGGCCCGGGGAGGGCACTGAAGCTTTCTTT; CDR3: CASSRPGEGTEAFF
J: TRBJ2-5; length: 14; size: -; V: TRBV25-1; D: TRBD1; DNA: TGTGCCAGCAGTGCGACAGGGGGGAAAGAGACCCAGTACTTC; CDR3: CASSATGGKETQYF
J: TRBJ2-7; length: 13; size: few; V: TRBV7-9; D: -; DNA: TGTGCCAGCAGCTCAGAGGTAGTGCAGGGTCAGTACTTC; CDR3: CASSSEVVQGQYF
J: TRBJ1-5; length: 11; size: -; V: TRBV7-2; D: -; DNA: TGTGCCAGCAGCCGGGAGGGGGCCCAGCATTTT; CDR3: CASSREGAQHF
J: TRBJ1-1; length: 14; size: -; V: TRBV19; D: TRBD1; DNA: TGTGCCAGTAGAAGGGACAGGGAGGACACTGAAGCTTTCTTT; CDR3: CASRRDREDTEAFF
J: TRBJ1-2; length: 13; size: -; V: TRBV3-1/TRBV3-2; D: -; DNA: TGTGCCAGCAGCCAGGGGTGGGACTCTGGCTACACCTTC; CDR3: CASSQGWDSGYTF
J: TRBJ1-1; length: 16; size: few; V: TRBV19; D: TRBD1; DNA: TGTGCCAGTAAAAGGACGACAGGGGTTGGGAACACTGAAGCTTTCTTT; CDR3: CASKRTTGVGNTEAFF
J: TRBJ1-6; length: 14; size: once; V: TRBV4-3; D: -; DNA: TGCGCCAGCAGCCAGGACAGTTTTAATTCACCCCTCCACTTT; CDR3: CASSQDSFNSPLHF
J: TRBJ1-5; length: 15; size: -; V: TRBV3-1/TRBV3-2; D: -; DNA: TGTGCCAGCACTAGAAGTCCGGGTGGTAATCAGCCCCAGCATTTT; CDR3: CASTRSPGGNQPQHF
J: TRBJ2-3; length: 16; size: -; V: TRBV11-1; D: TRBD2; DNA: TGTGCCAGCAGAATCCTTAGCGGGAGTTTTACAGATACGCAGTATTTT; CDR3: CASRILSGSFTDTQYF
J: TRBJ1-4; length: 15; size: -; V: TRBV24-1; D: -; DNA: TGTGCCACCAGTGCCGGGCGGGGAGCTAATGAAAAACTGTTTTTT; CDR3: CATSAGRGANEKLFF
J: TRBJ1-1; length: 14; size: once; V: TRBV6-5; D: TRBD1; DNA: TGTGCCAGCAGTCTCGACAGGGTGAACACTGAAGCTTTCTTT; CDR3: CASSLDRVNTEAFF
J: TRBJ1-1; length: 13; size: -; V: TRBV6-2/TRBV6-3; D: TRBD1; DNA: TGTGCCAGCAGTCTGACAGGGATGGCTGAAGCTTTCTTT; CDR3: CASSLTGMAEAFF
J: TRBJ1-2; length: 14; size: -; V: TRBV4-1; D: TRBD1; DNA: TGCGCCAGCAGCCAGCAAGACAGGGACTATGGCTACACCTTC; CDR3: CASSQQDRDYGYTF
J: TRBJ2-1; length: 21; size: -; V: TRBV28; D: TRBD2; DNA: TGTGCCAGCAGTCCCGCTTTAGGGGTCCAGAGACAGCGGGAAAGAAGGTATGAGCAGTTCTTC; CDR3: CASSPALGVQRQRERRYEQFF
J: TRBJ2-7; length: 16; size: -; V: TRBV14; D: -; DNA: TGTGCCAGCAGCCAAGAAGGGGGATTTCGCTCCTACGAGCAGTACTTC; CDR3: CASSQEGGFRSYEQYF
J: TRBJ2-1; length: 15; size: -; V: TRBV19; D: TRBD1; DNA: TGTGCCAGTAGTATCCGGGACAGGGATTCAAGTGAGCAGTTCTTC; CDR3: CASSIRDRDSSEQFF
J: TRBJ2-1; length: 15; size: few; V: TRBV6-6; D: -; DNA: TGTGCCAGCAGCCCTGACTCGACCGCTTACAATGAGCAGTTCTTC; CDR3: CASSPDSTAYNEQFF
J: TRBJ2-7; length: 14; size: -; V: TRBV28; D: -; DNA: TGTGCCAGCAGCCTACAGTTCCCTTCTGTCGAGCAGTACTTC; CDR3: CASSLQFPSVEQYF
J: TRBJ1-1; length: 12; size: -; V: TRBV11-2; D: -; DNA: TGTGCCAGCAGCGTGGACAGCGTTGAAGCTTTCTTT; CDR3: CASSVDSVEAFF
J: TRBJ2-2; length: 18; size: -; V: TRBV10-3; D: TRBD2; DNA: TGTGCCACGCAACCCGGACTAGCGGTAACGAGGATGGGCGGGGAGCTGTTTTTT; CDR3: CATQPGLAVTRMGGELFF
J: TRBJ2-5; length: 15; size: -; V: TRBV5-1; D: TRBD2; DNA: TGCGCCAGCAGCTTGCTAGCGGGGGCGCAAGAGACCCAGTACTTC; CDR3: CASSLLAGAQETQYF
J: TRBJ2-1; length: 12; size: once; V: TRBV9; D: -; DNA: TGTGCCAGCAGCCAGCGGGTGAATGAGCAGTTCTTC; CDR3: CASSQRVNEQFF
J: TRBJ2-5; length: 19; size: -; V: TRBV7-9; D: -; DNA: TGTGCCAGCAGCTCACCGCCACTCGATTTTCCGGGGAAAAAAGAGACCCAGTACTTC; CDR3: CASSSPPLDFPGKKETQYF
J: TRBJ2-2; length: 15; size: -; V: TRBV6-5; D: TRBD1; DNA: TGTGCCAGCAGCGCCGCGGCAGGGGGCGGCGGGGAGCTGTTTTTT; CDR3: CASSAAAGGGGELFF
J: TRBJ2-1; length: 14; size: -; V: TRBV15; D: -; DNA: TGTGCCACCAGCACCCAGAATTCCTACAATGAGCAGTTCTTC; CDR3: CATSTQNSYNEQFF
J: TRBJ2-2; length: 16; size: -; V: TRBV7-2; D: TRBD2; DNA: TGTGCCAGCAGCATAACTAGCGGGGGGGCTGCCGGGGAGCTGTTTTTT; CDR3: CASSITSGGAAGELFF
J: TRBJ2-7; length: 13; size: -; V: TRBV4-3; D: -; DNA: TGCGCCAGTGCGCAACGGACCGCGGGCGAGCAGTACTTC; CDR3: CASAQRTAGEQYF
J: TRBJ2-3; length: 13; size: -; V: TRBV3-1/TRBV3-2; D: -; DNA: TGTGCCAGCAGCCTTTATATAGCGGATACGCAGTATTTT; CDR3: CASSLYIADTQYF
J: TRBJ2-5; length: 15; size: many; V: TRBV28; D: -; DNA: TGTGCCAGCAGTCGGATGGAGGGGGCTGGAGAGACCCAGTACTTC; CDR3: CASSRMEGAGETQYF
J: TRBJ2-2; length: 16; size: -; V: TRBV18; D: TRBD2; DNA: TGTGCCAGCTCACAAAGACTAGCGGGAGGCACCGGGGAGCTGTTTTTT; CDR3: CASSQRLAGGTGELFF